This TCR beta chain emerged from a study of shared clonotypes between healthy human individuals. Findings and caveats of the study: Genetic and exposure-history diversity was limited by the small donor number. The sharing of about 5.3% of naive CD4 clonotypes was seen across several donors. Shared clonotypes across all four donors exceeded non-shared ones in generation probability. Sample collection involved blood only; tissue repertoires are likely different.

Selected positively for CCR7 and CD45RO-negative, naive CD8 cells excluded terminally differentiated effector memory CD45RA+ cells. The germline CDR1 and CDR2 sequences are MDHEN and SYDVKM. This CDR3 has 15 residues. Trimming cost V 3 bases and J 3 bases; bases outside gene matches: 6. As for this clone: The antigen remains unidentified.

Libraries were prepared by immunoSEQ multiplex PCR; TCRdb keeps only in-frame clonotypes and omits some of them. The sample records around 560,000 clones, about 95% being singletons. The sequencing sample was made of naive CD8+ T cells sorted from blood. The rearrangement uses TRBV28 and TRBJ2-7; 9 bases align to TRBD2. This clonotype was sampled from a woman younger than 45 in good health. The DNA of the CDR3 is TGTGCCAGCAGTTTCAATAGCGGGAGTGTCTACGAGCAGTACTTC. It is translated as CASSFNSGSVYEQYF.